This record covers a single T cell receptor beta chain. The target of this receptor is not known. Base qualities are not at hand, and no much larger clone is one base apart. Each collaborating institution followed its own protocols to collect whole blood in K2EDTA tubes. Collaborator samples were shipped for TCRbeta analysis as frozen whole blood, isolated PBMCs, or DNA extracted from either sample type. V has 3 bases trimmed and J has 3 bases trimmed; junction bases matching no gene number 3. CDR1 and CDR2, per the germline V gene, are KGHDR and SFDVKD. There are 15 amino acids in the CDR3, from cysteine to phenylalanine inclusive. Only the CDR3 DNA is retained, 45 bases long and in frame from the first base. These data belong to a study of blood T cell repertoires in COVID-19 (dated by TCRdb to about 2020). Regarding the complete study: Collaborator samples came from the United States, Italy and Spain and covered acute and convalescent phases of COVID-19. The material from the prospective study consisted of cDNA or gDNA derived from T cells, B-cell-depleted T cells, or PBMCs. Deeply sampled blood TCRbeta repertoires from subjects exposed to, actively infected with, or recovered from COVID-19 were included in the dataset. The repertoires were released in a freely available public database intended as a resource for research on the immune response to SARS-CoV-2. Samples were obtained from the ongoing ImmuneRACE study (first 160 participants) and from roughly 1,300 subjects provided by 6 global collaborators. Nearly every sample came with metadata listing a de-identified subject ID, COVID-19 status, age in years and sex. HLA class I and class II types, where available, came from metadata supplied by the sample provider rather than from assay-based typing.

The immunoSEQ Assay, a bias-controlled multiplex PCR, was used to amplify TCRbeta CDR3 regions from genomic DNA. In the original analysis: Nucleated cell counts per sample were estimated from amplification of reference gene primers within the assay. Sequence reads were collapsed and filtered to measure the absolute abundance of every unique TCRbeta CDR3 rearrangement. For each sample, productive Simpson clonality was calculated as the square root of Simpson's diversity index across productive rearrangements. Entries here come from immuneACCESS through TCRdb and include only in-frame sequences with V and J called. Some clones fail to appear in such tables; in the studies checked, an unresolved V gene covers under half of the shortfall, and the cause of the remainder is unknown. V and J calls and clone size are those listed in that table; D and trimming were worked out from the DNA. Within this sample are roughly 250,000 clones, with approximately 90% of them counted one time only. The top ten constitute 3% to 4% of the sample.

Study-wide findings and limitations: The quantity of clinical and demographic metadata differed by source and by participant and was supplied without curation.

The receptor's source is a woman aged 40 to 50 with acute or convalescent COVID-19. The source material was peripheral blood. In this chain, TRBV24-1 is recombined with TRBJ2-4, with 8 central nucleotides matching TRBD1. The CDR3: CATSDQTGGKNIQYF. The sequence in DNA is TGTGCCACCAGTGATCAAACAGGGGGCAAAAACATTCAGTACTTC.